This T cell receptor beta chain was identified in a study of response to subunit inactivated influenza vaccine. The study, taken as a whole, reports: That few new T cells are recruited by each seasonal influenza vaccination was the authors' suggestion.

This clonotype was seen many times. Its specificity is not known. This CDR3 has 15 amino acids. Germline CDR1 and CDR2: SGHRS and YFSETQ. The V segment lost 3 bases and the J segment 8 bases; nucleotides outside the gene matches: 11. TCRdb processed the RT-PCR reads anew with MiXCR; each CDR3 protein has one entry. Of about 170,000 distinct CDR3 sequences listed, around 11% are singletons. V is TRBV5-1 and J is TRBJ2-3; 8 bases align to TRBD2. The TCR sequence derives from a man aged 50 to 69 who received an inactivated influenza vaccine. The specimen was CD8+ T cells sorted from PBMCs, collected around 25 months after vaccination. The CDR3 DNA is TGCGCCAGCAGCTGGACCCCAGCGGGGGTCGGTACGCAGTATTTT. This sequence encodes CASSWTPAGVGTQYF. Supplemented by reference TRBV5-1 and TRBJ2-3, the full variable domain reads KAGVTQTPRYLIKTRGQQVTLSCSPISGHRSVSWYQQTPGQGLQFLFEYFSETQRNKGNFPGRFSGRQFSNSRSEMNVSTLELGDSALYLCASSWTPAGVGTQYFGPGTRLTVL.